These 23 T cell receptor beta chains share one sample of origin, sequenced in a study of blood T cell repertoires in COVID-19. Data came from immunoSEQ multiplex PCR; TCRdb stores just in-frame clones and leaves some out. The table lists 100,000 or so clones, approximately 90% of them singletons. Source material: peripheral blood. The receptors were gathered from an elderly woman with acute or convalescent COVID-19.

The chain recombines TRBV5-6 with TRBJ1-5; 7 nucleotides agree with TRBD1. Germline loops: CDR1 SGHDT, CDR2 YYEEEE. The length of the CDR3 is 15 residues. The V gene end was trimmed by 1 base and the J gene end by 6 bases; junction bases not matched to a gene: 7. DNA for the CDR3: TGTGCCAGCAGCTTGTACGACAGGGACGGTCAGCCCCAGCATTTT. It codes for CASSLYDRDGQPQHF.

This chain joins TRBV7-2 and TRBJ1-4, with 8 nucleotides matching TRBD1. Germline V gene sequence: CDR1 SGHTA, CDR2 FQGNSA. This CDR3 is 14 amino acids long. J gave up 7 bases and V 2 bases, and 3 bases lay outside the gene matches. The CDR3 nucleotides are TGTGCCAGCAGCTTATGGACAGGGAGTGAAAAACTGTTTTTT. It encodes CASSLWTGSEKLFF. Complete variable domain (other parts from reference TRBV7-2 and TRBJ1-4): GAGVSQSPSNKVTEKGKDVELRCDPISGHTALYWYRQSLGQGLEFLIYFQGNSAPDKSGLPSDRFSAERTGGSVSTLTIQRTQQEDSAVYLCASSLWTGSEKLFFGSGTQLSVL.

CDR3 residues: CASSLVQGTEAFF. The CDR3 coding sequence is TGTGCCAGCAGCTTAGTTCAGGGCACTGAAGCTTTCTTT. The chain uses TRBV7-2 and TRBJ1-1; the D gene is possibly TRBD1 (5 bases). Trimming took off 1 base at V and 4 bases at J, with 7 bases between the two ends. This CDR3 comprises 13 residues. From germline, CDR1 is SGHTA and CDR2 FQGNSA. Full variable domain (outside the CDR3, taken from reference TRBV7-2 and TRBJ1-1): GAGVSQSPSNKVTEKGKDVELRCDPISGHTALYWYRQSLGQGLEFLIYFQGNSAPDKSGLPSDRFSAERTGGSVSTLTIQRTQQEDSAVYLCASSLVQGTEAFFGQGTRLTVV.

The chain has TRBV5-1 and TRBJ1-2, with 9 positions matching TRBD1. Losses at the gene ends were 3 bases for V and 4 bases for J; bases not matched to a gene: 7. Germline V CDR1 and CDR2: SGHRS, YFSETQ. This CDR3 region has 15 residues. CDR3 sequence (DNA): TGCGCCAGCAGCTCGGGACAGGGAGGGTTCTATGGCTACACCTTC. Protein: CASSSGQGGFYGYTF.

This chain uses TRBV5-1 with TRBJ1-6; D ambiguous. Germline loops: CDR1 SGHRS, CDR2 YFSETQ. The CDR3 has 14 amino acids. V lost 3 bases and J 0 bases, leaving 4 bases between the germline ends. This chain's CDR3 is CASSSSSYNSPLHF. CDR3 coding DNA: TGCGCCAGCAGCTCGAGCTCCTATAATTCACCCCTCCACTTT. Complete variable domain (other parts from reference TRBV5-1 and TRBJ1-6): KAGVTQTPRYLIKTRGQQVTLSCSPISGHRSVSWYQQTPGQGLQFLFEYFSETQRNKGNFPGRFSGRQFSNSRSEMNVSTLELGDSALYLCASSSSSYNSPLHFGNGTRLTVT.

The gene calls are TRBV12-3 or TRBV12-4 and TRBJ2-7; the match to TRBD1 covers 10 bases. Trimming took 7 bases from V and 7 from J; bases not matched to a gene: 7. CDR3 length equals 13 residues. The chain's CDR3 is CASTRTGGGEQYF. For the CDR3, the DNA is TGTGCCAGCACGCGGACAGGGGGAGGAGAGCAGTACTTC.

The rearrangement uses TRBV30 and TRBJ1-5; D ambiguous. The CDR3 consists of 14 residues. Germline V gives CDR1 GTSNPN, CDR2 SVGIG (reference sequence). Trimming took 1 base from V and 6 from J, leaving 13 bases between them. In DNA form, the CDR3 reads TGTGCCTGGAGTGGTATGGGCCTGAGTCAGCCCCAGCATTTT. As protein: CAWSGMGLSQPQHF.

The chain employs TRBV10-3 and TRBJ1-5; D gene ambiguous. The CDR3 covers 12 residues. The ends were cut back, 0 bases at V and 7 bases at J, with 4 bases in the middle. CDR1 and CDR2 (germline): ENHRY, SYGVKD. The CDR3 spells CAISESIQPQHF. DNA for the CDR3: TGTGCCATCAGTGAGTCTATACAGCCCCAGCATTTT.

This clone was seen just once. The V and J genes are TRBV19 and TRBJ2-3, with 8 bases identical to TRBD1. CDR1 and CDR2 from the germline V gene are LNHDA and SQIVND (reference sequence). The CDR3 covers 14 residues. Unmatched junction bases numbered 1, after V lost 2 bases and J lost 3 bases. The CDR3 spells CASSIQGATDTQYF. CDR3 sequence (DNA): TGTGCCAGTAGTATACAGGGGGCAACAGATACGCAGTATTTT.

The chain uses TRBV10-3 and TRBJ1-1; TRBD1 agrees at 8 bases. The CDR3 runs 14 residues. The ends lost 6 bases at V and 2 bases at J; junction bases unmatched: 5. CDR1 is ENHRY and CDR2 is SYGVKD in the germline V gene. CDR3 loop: CAIRPDRANTEAFF. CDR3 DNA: TGTGCCATCAGACCGGACAGGGCAAACACTGAAGCTTTCTTT.

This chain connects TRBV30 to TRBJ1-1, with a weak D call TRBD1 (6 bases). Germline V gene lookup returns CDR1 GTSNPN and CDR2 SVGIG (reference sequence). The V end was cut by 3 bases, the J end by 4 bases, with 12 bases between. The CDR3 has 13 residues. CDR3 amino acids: CAWRDSLSTEAFF. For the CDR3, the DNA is TGTGCCTGGAGGGACAGCTTATCCACTGAAGCTTTCTTT.

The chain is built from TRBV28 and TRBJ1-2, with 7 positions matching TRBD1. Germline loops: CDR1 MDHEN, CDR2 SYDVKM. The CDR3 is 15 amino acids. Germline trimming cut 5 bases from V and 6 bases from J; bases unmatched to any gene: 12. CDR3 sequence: CASSRSSRGVDGYTF. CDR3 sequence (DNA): TGTGCCAGCAGTCGATCCTCCAGGGGGGTGGATGGCTACACCTTC.

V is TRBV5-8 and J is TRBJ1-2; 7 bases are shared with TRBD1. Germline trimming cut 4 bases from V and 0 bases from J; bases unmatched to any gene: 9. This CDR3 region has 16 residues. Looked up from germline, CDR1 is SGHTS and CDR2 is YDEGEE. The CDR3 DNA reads TGTGCCAGCAGCGTATCGTGGGACAGTTCTAACTATGGCTACACCTTC. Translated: CASSVSWDSSNYGYTF.

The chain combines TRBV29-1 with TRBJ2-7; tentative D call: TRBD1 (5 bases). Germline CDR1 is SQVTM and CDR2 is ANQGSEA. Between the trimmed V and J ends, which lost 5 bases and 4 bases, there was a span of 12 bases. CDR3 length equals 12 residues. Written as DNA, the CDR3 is TGCAGCGTTATGGGGCAAGGTTACGAGCAGTACTTC. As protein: CSVMGQGYEQYF.

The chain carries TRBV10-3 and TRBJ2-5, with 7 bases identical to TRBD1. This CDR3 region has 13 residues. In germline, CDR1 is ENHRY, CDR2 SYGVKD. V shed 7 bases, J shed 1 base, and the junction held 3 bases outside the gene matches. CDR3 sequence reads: CAINRDSQETQYF. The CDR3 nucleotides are TGTGCCATCAACAGGGACAGCCAAGAGACCCAGTACTTC.

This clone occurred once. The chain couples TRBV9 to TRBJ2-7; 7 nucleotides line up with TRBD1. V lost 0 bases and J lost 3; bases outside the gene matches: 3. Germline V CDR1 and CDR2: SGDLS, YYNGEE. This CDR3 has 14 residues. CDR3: CASSVGAGGYEQYF. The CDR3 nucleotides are TGTGCCAGCAGCGTAGGAGCAGGGGGCTACGAGCAGTACTTC.

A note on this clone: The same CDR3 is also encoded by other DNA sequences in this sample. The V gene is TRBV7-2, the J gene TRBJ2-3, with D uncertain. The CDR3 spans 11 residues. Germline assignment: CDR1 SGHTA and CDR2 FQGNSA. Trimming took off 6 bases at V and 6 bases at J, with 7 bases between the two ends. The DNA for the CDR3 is TGTGCCAGCAGTTTGAGGGATACGCAGTATTTT. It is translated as CASSLRDTQYF. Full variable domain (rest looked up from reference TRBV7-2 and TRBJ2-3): GAGVSQSPSNKVTEKGKDVELRCDPISGHTALYWYRQSLGQGLEFLIYFQGNSAPDKSGLPSDRFSAERTGGSVSTLTIQRTQQEDSAVYLCASSLRDTQYFGPGTRLTVL.

CDR3 loop: CATSDFVADEQFF. In DNA, the CDR3 is TGTGCCACCAGTGATTTCGTTGCGGATGAGCAGTTCTTC. The rearrangement uses TRBV24-1 and TRBJ2-1; D is unresolved. Per the germline V gene, CDR1 is KGHDR and CDR2 is SFDVKD. The CDR3 totals 13 residues. The V and J ends lost 1 base and 8 bases respectively, with 8 bases between them.

The CDR3 DNA sequence: TGCGCCAGCAGCTTCGGGGACAGGGCAACCTACGAGCAGTACTTC. This codes for CASSFGDRATYEQYF. This chain joins TRBV5-1 and TRBJ2-7, with TRBD1 matching over 9 bases. The length of the CDR3 is 15 residues. Germline V gene lookup returns CDR1 SGHRS and CDR2 YFSETQ. J was trimmed by 2 bases and V by 2 bases; bases with no gene match: 5.

CDR3 region: CASSLGGQRQYF. The DNA of the CDR3 is TGTGCCAGCAGTTTAGGGGGACAGAGGCAGTATTTT. V usage is TRBV27 and J usage is TRBJ2-3; TRBD1 matches at 7 bases. The CDR3 contains 12 residues. Germline V gene lookup returns CDR1 MNHEY and CDR2 SMNVEV (reference sequence). V lost 2 bases and J lost 11; bases outside the gene matches: 4.

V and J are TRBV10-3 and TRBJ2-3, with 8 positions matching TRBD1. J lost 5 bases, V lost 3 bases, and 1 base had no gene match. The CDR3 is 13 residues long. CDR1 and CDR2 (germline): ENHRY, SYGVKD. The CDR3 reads CAISDTGGDTQYF. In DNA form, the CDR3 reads TGTGCCATCAGTGATACAGGGGGAGATACGCAGTATTTT.

CDR3 sequence: CASSRTGTGAEAFF. Written as DNA, the CDR3 is TGTGCCAGCAGTCGTACCGGGACAGGCGCAGAAGCTTTCTTT. V and J are TRBV5-8 and TRBJ1-1; the match to TRBD1 covers 8 bases. This CDR3 contains 14 residues. Per germline, CDR1 SGHTS and CDR2 YDEGEE. J was trimmed by 8 bases and V by 5 bases; bases with no gene match: 11.

The CDR3 reads CASSEQKGAYGYTF. In DNA, the CDR3 is TGTGCCAGCAGTGAGCAGAAAGGAGCTTATGGCTACACCTTC. V usage is TRBV2 and J usage is TRBJ1-2, with D hard to call. Germline CDR1 is SNHLY and CDR2 is FYNNEI. The V end lost 3 bases, the J end lost 5 bases, and 13 bases lay between the germline ends. This CDR3 region has 14 residues. The complete variable domain, with remaining parts taken from reference TRBV2 and TRBJ1-2, reads EPEVTQTPSHQVTQMGQEVILRCVPISNHLYFYWYRQILGQKVEFLVSFYNNEISEKSEIFDDQFSVERPDGSNFTLKIRSTKLEDSAMYFCASSEQKGAYGYTFGSGTRLTVV.